Sequencing of this T cell receptor (beta chain) was carried out in a study of T-cell reconstitution after alpha-beta-depleted transplantation in children. To note about this clonotype: The antigen remains unidentified.

Preparing the TCRbeta library involved the use of unique molecular identifiers. MiXCR, run by TCRdb on the PCR reads, gives a single entry per CDR3 protein. The table shows about 290,000 distinct CDR3 sequences, with around 7.3% occurring only once. Study-wide findings and caveats: Where some patients showed high TCRbeta diversity at day 60, it came from recipient T cells and thymic progenitors that had survived. Approximately two months post-transplant, alpha-beta T cells reportedly originated from several hundred expanded graft clones. From newly produced T cells came most of the T-cell counts and diversity one year after transplant.

The germline V gene encodes CDR1 SNHLY and CDR2 FYNNEI. The CDR3 spans 14 residues. V dropped 6 bases and J dropped 3 bases, with 15 bases sitting between them. This clonotype was sampled from a female patient between 2 and 15 years old who had a stem cell transplant for Fanconi anemia, so the T cells may come from the graft donor. The chain links TRBV2 to TRBJ2-7, with D perhaps assigned TRBD1 or TRBD2 (6 bases each). This specimen consisted of peripheral blood, obtained 360 days after TCRalphabeta/CD19-depleted stem cell transplant. The CDR3 sequence: CASRGGQSGYEQYF. The DNA of the CDR3 is TGTGCCAGCAGGGGAGGACAGAGTGGCTACGAGCAGTACTTC. Variable domain in full (rest from reference TRBV2 and TRBJ2-7): EPEVTQTPSHQVTQMGQEVILRCVPISNHLYFYWYRQILGQKVEFLVSFYNNEISEKSEIFDDQFSVERPDGSNFTLKIRSTKLEDSAMYFCASRGGQSGYEQYFGPGTRLTVT.